This T cell receptor beta chain was sequenced during a study of T cells expressing NK-cell markers (dated by TCRdb to 2019 to 2021). Turning to the overall study: Three sorted T-cell subsets (CD3+CD56+NKG2C+, CD3+CD56+NKG2C- and CD3+CD56-NKG2C+) from about 8 donors had their TCR beta-chain repertoires profiled. Illumina HiSeq 2000/2500, MiSeq or NextSeq was used to sequence libraries as 2 x 150 bp reads. The eight sequenced donors were randomly selected healthy volunteers, three men and five women. Among the eight sequenced donors, only one was HCMV-seronegative, while the other seven were HCMV-seropositive.

With regard to this clonotype: It lacks a known antigen.

The CDR3 numbers 14 residues from cysteine through phenylalanine. Only the protein sequence is given. Via the germline V gene, CDR1 is SQVTM and CDR2 ANQGSEA. The instrument was an Illumina HiSeq 2000. TCR beta cDNA libraries were prepared using 5'RACE template switching, which introduced a universal primer site and unique molecular identifiers. Synthesis of cDNA was primed from the TCR beta constant segment and was followed by two consecutive PCR amplification steps. The study's processing was this. MIGEC was used to demultiplex reads and group reads by UMI, and MiTCR was used to assemble and quantify clonotypes. Only TCR cDNA sequences supported by at least two reads were kept to exclude erroneous sequences. The tcR package was used for downstream repertoire analysis, with clonotypes matched between fractions based on CDR3 nucleotide sequence plus V segment. Antigen specificity was annotated against VDJdb with VDJmatch, allowing one amino acid substitution in CDR3. Following reprocessing of the reads by TCRdb, the data hold one row per CDR3 protein sequence and no DNA is available. TCRdb, rather than the study authors, made the V and J calls. The sample table records 200,000 to 300,000 distinct CDR3 sequences. About 0.4% of the sample rests with the top ten.

Paper-wide results and their limitations: Those dominant clonotypes were again the most abundant among CD3+CD56-NKG2C+ cells in a few donors, at roughly 28.3-65%. For five or six donors, the dominant CD3+CD56+NKG2C+ clonotypes were among the top 10 CD8+ clonotypes and accounted for roughly 1.0-8% of CD8+ T cells. Whether the expanded NKG2C-expressing T cell clones were specific for HCMV antigens remained unclear.

A commercial ELISA kit detecting HCMV-specific IgG in serum was used to determine HCMV serostatus. Ficoll density gradient centrifugation was used to isolate peripheral blood mononuclear cells from blood. The clonotype comes from a man aged 18 to 30 in good health. Donor details come from another sample of the same person, matched by shared clones. The sequenced sample was blood T cells: a sorted CD56 or NKG2C T cell subset, CD4+ or CD8+ T cells, or bulk PBMC T cells (not recorded which). The chain joins TRBV29-1 to TRBJ2-2; no DNA is available, so the TRBD1 call from TCRdb remains unchecked. The CDR3 protein: CSAETGANTGELFF.